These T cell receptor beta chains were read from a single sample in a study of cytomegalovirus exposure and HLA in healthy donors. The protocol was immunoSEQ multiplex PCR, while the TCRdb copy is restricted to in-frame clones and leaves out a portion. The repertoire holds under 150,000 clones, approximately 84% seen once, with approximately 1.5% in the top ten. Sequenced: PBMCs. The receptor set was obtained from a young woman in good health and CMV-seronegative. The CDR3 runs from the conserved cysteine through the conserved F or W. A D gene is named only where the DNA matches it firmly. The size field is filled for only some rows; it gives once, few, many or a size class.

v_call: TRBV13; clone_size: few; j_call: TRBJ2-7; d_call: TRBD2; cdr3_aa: CASSFRTRQGEQYF; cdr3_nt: TGTGCCAGCAGCTTTCGGACTAGACAAGGTGAGCAGTACTTC
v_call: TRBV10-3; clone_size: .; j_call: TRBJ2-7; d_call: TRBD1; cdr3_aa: CAISGTGFSYEQYF; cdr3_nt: TGTGCCATCAGCGGGACAGGATTTTCCTACGAGCAGTACTTC
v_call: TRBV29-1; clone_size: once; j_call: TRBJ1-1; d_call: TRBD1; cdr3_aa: CSVGTGGSGTEAFF; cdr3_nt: TGCAGCGTAGGAACAGGGGGCTCAGGCACTGAAGCTTTCTTT
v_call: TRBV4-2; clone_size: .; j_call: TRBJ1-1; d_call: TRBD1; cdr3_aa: CASSQKGQDDTEAFF; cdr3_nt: TGTGCCAGCAGCCAAAAGGGACAGGATGACACTGAAGCTTTCTTT
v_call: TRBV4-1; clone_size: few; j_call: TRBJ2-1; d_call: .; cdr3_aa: CASSHPPQGTKFF; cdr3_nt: TGCGCCAGCAGCCATCCTCCACAGGGTACAAAGTTCTTC
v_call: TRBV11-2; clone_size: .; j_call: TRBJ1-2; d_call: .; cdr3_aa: CASSAGGKGYTF; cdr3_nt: TGTGCCAGCAGCGCCGGGGGGAAAGGCTACACCTTC
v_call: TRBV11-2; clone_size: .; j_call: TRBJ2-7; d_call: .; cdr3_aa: CASSLGSDSSYEQYF; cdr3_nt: TGTGCCAGCAGCTTAGGCTCCGACAGTTCCTACGAGCAGTACTTC
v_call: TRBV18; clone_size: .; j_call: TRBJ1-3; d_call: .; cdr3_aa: CASSPPLRVSGNTIYF; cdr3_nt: TGTGCCAGCTCACCGCCCCTTCGGGTCTCTGGAAACACCATATATTTT
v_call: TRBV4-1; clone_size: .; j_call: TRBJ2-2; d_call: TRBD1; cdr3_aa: CASSQDPGQQYTGELFF; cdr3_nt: TGCGCCAGCAGCCAAGACCCGGGACAGCAGTACACCGGGGAGCTGTTTTTT
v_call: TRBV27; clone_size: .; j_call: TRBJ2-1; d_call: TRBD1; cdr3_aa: CASSLSPPQGSVDEQFF; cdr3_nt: TGTGCCAGCAGTTTATCACCCCCACAGGGGTCCGTGGATGAGCAGTTCTTC
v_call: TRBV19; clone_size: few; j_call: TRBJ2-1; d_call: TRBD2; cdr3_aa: CATSNGLLAGYNEQFF; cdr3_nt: TGTGCCACCTCGAATGGACTTCTAGCGGGTTACAATGAGCAGTTCTTC
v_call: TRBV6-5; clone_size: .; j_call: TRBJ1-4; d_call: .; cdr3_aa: CASSSGQLEKLFF; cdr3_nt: TGTGCCAGCAGTTCCGGACAGCTTGAAAAACTGTTTTTT
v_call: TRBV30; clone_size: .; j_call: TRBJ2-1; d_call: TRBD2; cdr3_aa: CAWSHLAGVAQFF; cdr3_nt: TGTGCCTGGAGTCATCTAGCGGGAGTAGCGCAGTTCTTC
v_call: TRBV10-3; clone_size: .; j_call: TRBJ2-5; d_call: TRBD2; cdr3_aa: CAASGHISGTNIQETQYF; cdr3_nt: TGTGCCGCGTCAGGGCATATTAGCGGGACGAATATCCAAGAGACCCAGTACTTC
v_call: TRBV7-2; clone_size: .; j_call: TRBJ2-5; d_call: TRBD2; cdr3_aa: CASSLDLAGVRETQYF; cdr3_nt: TGTGCCAGCAGCTTAGACCTAGCGGGAGTGAGAGAGACCCAGTACTTC
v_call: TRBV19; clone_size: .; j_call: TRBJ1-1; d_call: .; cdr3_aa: CASSIGPTAMNTEAFF; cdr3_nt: TGTGCCAGTAGTATCGGTCCCACAGCCATGAACACTGAAGCTTTCTTT
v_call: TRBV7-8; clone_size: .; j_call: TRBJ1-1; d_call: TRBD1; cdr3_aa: CASSLSGTGETEAFF; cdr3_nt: TGTGCCAGCAGCTTGTCGGGGACAGGGGAAACTGAAGCTTTCTTT
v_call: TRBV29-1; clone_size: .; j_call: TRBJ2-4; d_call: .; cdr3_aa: CSVASGGGGIQYF; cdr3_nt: TGCAGCGTTGCCTCTGGAGGGGGCGGCATTCAGTACTTC
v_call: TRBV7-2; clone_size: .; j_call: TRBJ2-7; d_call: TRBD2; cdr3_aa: CASSWTLAGGSYEQYF; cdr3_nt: TGTGCCAGCAGCTGGACGCTAGCGGGAGGGTCCTACGAGCAGTACTTC
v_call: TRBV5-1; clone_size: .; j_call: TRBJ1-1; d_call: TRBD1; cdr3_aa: CASSLGDRWTEAFF; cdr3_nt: TGCGCCAGCAGCTTGGGGGACAGATGGACTGAAGCTTTCTTT
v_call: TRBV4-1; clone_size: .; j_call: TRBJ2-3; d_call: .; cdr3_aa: CASSQDQTTTNTDTQYF; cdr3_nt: TGCGCCAGCAGCCAAGATCAAACTACCACAAACACAGATACGCAGTATTTT
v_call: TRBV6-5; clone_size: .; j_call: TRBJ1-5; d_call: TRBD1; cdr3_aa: CASSSGQGNNQPQHF; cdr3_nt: TGTGCCAGCAGTTCTGGACAGGGAAACAATCAGCCCCAGCATTTT
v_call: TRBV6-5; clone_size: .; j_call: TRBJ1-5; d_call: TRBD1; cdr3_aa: CASSPSGTGVQPQHF; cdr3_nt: TGTGCCAGCAGTCCTTCCGGGACAGGGGTTCAGCCCCAGCATTTT
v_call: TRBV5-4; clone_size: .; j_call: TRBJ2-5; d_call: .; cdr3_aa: CASIYRQETQYF; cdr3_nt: TGTGCCAGCATCTACAGACAAGAGACCCAGTACTTC
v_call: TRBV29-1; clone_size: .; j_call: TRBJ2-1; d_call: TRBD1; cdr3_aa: CSVGIQGAVIHEQFF; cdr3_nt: TGCAGCGTCGGGATACAGGGGGCGGTAATCCATGAGCAGTTCTTC
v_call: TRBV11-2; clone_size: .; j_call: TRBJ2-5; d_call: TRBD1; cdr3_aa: CASSLNLEGAQETQYF; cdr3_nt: TGTGCCAGCAGCTTAAACCTCGAGGGGGCTCAAGAGACCCAGTACTTC
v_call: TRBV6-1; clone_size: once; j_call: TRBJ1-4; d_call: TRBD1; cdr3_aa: CASKDRNEKLFF; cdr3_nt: TGTGCCAGCAAGGACAGGAATGAAAAACTGTTTTTT
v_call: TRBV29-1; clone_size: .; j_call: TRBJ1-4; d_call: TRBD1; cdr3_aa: CSVGDRGVEKLFF; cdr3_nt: TGCAGCGTGGGCGACAGGGGGGTTGAAAAACTGTTTTTT
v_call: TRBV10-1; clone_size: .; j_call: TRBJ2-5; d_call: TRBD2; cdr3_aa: CASSEQAGGPETQYF; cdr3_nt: TGCGCCAGCAGTGAGCAGGCGGGAGGGCCAGAGACCCAGTACTTC
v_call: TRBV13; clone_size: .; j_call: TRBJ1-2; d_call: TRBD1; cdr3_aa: CASSSGQVYGYTF; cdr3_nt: TGTGCCAGCAGCTCCGGACAGGTCTATGGCTACACCTTC
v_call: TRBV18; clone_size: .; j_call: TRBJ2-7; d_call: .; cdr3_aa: CASSPIPRGAYEQYF; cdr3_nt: TGTGCCAGCTCACCCATCCCCAGGGGGGCCTACGAGCAGTACTTC
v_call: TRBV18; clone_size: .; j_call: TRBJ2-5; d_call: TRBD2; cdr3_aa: CASSPGGTSGSETQYF; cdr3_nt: TGTGCCAGCTCACCGGGGGGGACTAGCGGCTCCGAGACCCAGTACTTC
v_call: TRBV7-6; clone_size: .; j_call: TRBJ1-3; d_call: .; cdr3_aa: CASSHPQGNAGNTIYF; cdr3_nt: TGTGCCAGCAGCCATCCGCAGGGGAATGCTGGAAACACCATATATTTT
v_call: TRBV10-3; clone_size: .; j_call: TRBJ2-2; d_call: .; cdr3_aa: CAMGGQNTGELFF; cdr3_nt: TGTGCCATGGGGGGGCAAAACACCGGGGAGCTGTTTTTT
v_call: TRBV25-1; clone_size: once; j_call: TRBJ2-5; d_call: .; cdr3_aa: CASSELEVGETQYF; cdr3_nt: TGTGCCAGCAGTGAATTAGAGGTAGGAGAGACCCAGTACTTC
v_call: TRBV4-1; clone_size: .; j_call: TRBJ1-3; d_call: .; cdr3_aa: CASSQGYGIVYTIYF; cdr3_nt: TGCGCCAGCAGCCAAGGGTACGGGATTGTATACACCATATATTTT
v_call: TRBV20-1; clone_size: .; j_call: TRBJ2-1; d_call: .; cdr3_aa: CSARRRNEQFF; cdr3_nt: TGCAGTGCCCGGCGGCGCAATGAGCAGTTCTTC
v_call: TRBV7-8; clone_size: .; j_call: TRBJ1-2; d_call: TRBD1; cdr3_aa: CASSITGTDNYGYTF; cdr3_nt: TGTGCCAGCAGCATCACCGGGACAGATAACTATGGCTACACCTTC
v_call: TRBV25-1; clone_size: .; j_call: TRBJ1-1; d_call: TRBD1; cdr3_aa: CASSHFRDRGLDTEAFF; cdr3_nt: TGTGCCAGCAGTCATTTCCGGGACAGGGGGTTGGACACTGAAGCTTTCTTT
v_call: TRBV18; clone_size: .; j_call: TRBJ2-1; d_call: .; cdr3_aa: CASSFDKNNEQFF; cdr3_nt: TGTGCCAGCTCATTCGACAAGAACAATGAGCAGTTCTTC
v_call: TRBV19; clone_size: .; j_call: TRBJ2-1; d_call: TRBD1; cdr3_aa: CASSLGQGVYVYNEQFF; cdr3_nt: TGTGCCAGTAGCCTGGGACAGGGTGTCTATGTCTACAATGAGCAGTTCTTC
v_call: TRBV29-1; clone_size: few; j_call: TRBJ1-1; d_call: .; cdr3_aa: CSAYQNTEAFF; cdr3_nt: TGCAGCGCCTACCAAAACACTGAAGCTTTCTTT
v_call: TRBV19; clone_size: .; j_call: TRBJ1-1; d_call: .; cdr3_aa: CASSSRTEAFF; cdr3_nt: TGTGCCAGTAGTTCCCGGACTGAAGCTTTCTTT
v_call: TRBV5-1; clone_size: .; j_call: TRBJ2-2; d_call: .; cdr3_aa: CASSLDVGGDTGELFF; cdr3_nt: TGCGCCAGCAGCCTAGACGTAGGGGGTGACACCGGGGAGCTGTTTTTT
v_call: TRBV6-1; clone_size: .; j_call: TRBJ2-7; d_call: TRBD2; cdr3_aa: CASSEIKGLAGAYEQYF; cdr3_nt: TGTGCCAGCAGTGAAATAAAAGGACTAGCGGGAGCATACGAGCAGTACTTC
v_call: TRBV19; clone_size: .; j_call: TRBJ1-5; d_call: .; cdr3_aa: CASRPAGFPENQPQHF; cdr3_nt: TGTGCCAGTAGACCTGCAGGGTTTCCCGAAAATCAGCCCCAGCATTTT